What follows are 10 T cell receptor beta chains derived from one specimen sequenced in a study of blood T cell repertoires in COVID-19. The method was immunoSEQ multiplex PCR; TCRdb's version includes in-frame clones alone and lacks a portion of them. The repertoire holds more than 40,000 clones, 80% to 90% seen once, with around a sixth in the top ten. Sequenced material: peripheral blood. These receptor sequences come from a human donor in a cohort sampled during active COVID-19. The donor label of this sample is uncertain.

The rearrangement joins TRBV4-1 to TRBJ2-5, with D tentatively TRBD1 (6 bases). Trimming took 0 bases from V and 1 from J, leaving 12 bases between them. Germline V CDR1 and CDR2: MGHRA, YSYEKL. This CDR3 comprises 16 residues. The CDR3 region is CASSQDLRGGQETQYF. The DNA for the CDR3 is TGCGCCAGCAGCCAAGATCTTCGAGGGGGCCAAGAGACCCAGTACTTC.

The chain uses TRBV5-6 and TRBJ2-5; D unclear. CDR3 length equals 15 residues. Per germline, CDR1 SGHDT and CDR2 YYEEEE. Trimming left V 3 bases short and J 4 bases short, with 16 bases between. The CDR3 here is CASSSTMTQSETQYF. In DNA, the CDR3 is TGTGCCAGCAGCTCCACAATGACACAGTCAGAGACCCAGTACTTC.

The rearrangement links TRBV7-8 to TRBJ1-2; D unclear. Trimming left V 6 bases short and J 8 bases short, with 10 bases between. This CDR3 has 11 amino acids. CDR1 is SGHVS, CDR2 FQNEAQ, per germline. The CDR3 bases are TGTGCCAGCAGTCGGTCGTCCGGCTACACCTTC. Its translation: CASSRSSGYTF.

The chain carries TRBV5-6 and TRBJ1-5, with 7 positions matching TRBD1. This CDR3 has 17 residues. Germline V gene lookup returns CDR1 SGHDT and CDR2 YYEEEE. V lost 4 bases, J lost 4 bases, and 14 bases stayed unmatched. CDR3: CASSGDWNRDSNQPQHF. DNA of the CDR3: TGTGCCAGCAGCGGAGATTGGAACCGGGACAGTAATCAGCCCCAGCATTTT.

The J gene is TRBJ2-5, the V gene TRBV5-4; 9 bases fit TRBD2. CDR3 length: 15 residues. Per the germline V gene, CDR1 is SGHNT and CDR2 is YYREEE (reference sequence). The J segment lost 5 bases and the V segment lost 4 bases, leaving 9 bases of the junction unmatched. DNA for the CDR3: TGTGCCAGCAGCGTAAACGCGGGGGGGAGCGAGACCCAGTACTTC. Encoded protein: CASSVNAGGSETQYF.

The CDR3, as DNA: TGTGCCAGCAGCCCACAGGGATCCTCACCCCTCCACTTT. Protein product: CASSPQGSSPLHF. The gene calls are TRBV11-2 and TRBJ1-6; D possibly corresponds to TRBD1 (6 bases). Germline V gives CDR1 SGHAT, CDR2 FQNNGV. V gave up 5 bases and J gave up 10 bases, with 12 bases separating them. There are 13 residues in the CDR3.

The chain uses TRBV18 and TRBJ2-5; D perhaps matches TRBD1 (6 bases). The CDR3 runs to 15 residues. Trimming took off 3 bases at V and 5 bases at J, with 16 bases between the two ends. CDR1 and CDR2 (germline): KGHSH, LQKENI. The CDR3 protein is CASSPRQGTRETQYF. The CDR3 bases are TGTGCCAGCTCACCCCGGCAGGGGACACGGGAGACCCAGTACTTC.

The chain couples TRBV3-1 (or the pseudogene TRBV3-2) to TRBJ2-7; 8 nucleotides agree with TRBD1. Unmatched junction bases numbered 6, after V lost 4 bases and J lost 10 bases. Germline V gene lookup returns CDR1 LGHDT and CDR2 YNNKEL (reference sequence). The CDR3 sequence is 12 residues long. CDR3 in amino acids: CASSRSQGGQYF. The CDR3 coding sequence is TGTGCCAGCAGCCGCTCACAGGGGGGACAGTACTTC.

The chain combines TRBV30 with TRBJ2-7; 7 bases map to TRBD1. J was trimmed by 11 bases and V by 3 bases; bases with no gene match: 7. This CDR3 comprises 11 residues. CDR1 and CDR2 (germline): GTSNPN, SVGIG (reference sequence). The CDR3 protein is CAWREQGPEYF. Here the CDR3 DNA reads TGTGCCTGGAGAGAACAGGGGCCCGAGTACTTC.

The J gene is TRBJ1-1, the V gene TRBV7-9; D is undetermined. In germline, CDR1 is SEHNR, CDR2 FQNEAQ (reference sequence). The CDR3 extends over 14 amino acids. The germline V and J ends were trimmed by 5 bases and 5 bases, with 15 bases remaining between them. This chain's CDR3 is CASSLQLSGTEAFF. CDR3 DNA: TGTGCCAGCAGCCTCCAACTCTCGGGGACTGAAGCTTTCTTT.